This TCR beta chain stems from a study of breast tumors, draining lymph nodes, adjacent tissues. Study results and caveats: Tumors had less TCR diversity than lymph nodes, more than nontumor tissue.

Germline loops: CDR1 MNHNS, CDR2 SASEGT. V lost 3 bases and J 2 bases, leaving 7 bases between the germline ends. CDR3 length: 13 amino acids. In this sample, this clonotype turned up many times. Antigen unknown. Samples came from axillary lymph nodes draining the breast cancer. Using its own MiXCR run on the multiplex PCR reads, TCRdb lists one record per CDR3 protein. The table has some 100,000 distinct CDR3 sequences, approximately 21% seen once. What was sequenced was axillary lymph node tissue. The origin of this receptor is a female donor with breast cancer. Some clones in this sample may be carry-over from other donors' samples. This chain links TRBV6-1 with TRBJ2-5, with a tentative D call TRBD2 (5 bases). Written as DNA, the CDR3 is TGTGCCAGCAGTGAGAGGAGGCAAGAGACCCAGTACTTC. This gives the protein CASSERRQETQYF.